The 18 T cell receptor beta chains in this list originate from one sample, sequenced in a study of T cell responses to AZD1222 COVID-19 vaccine. This table comes from immunoSEQ multiplex PCR, and its TCRdb copy is limited to in-frame clones, with some not included. Among some 150,000 clones listed, less than 90% were seen once. The sample in question was peripheral blood, obtained on day 0 of AZD1222 vaccination. These receptors were collected from an adult in good health.

The chain uses TRBV7-2 and TRBJ2-7; 7 bases fit TRBD1. Trimming cost V 5 bases and J 2 bases; bases outside gene matches: 9. This CDR3 contains 15 residues. The germline gives CDR1 SGHTA, CDR2 FQGNSA. The CDR3 region has the DNA TGTGCCAGCAGCCGTACTCCAGACAGGGCCTACGAGCAGTACTTC. Amino acids: CASSRTPDRAYEQYF.

This clone was observed a handful of times. At the DNA level, this CDR3 is encoded by other sequences in the same sample as well. The chain has TRBV9 and TRBJ2-7, with 7 bases that match TRBD1. CDR1 is SGDLS, CDR2 YYNGEE, per germline. The CDR3 length is 15 residues. After removal of 0 bases from V and 0 bases from J, the junction contained 3 bases not matched to a gene. CDR3 DNA: TGTGCCAGCAGCGTAGGGCAGGGGGTCTCCTACGAGCAGTACTTC. Its protein product is CASSVGQGVSYEQYF.

This chain joins TRBV5-1 and TRBJ1-2, with D possibly TRBD1 on 6 matching bases. The V gene lost 7 bases and the J gene lost 6 bases, with 16 bases spanning the gap. CDR3 length equals 13 residues. CDR1 SGHRS and CDR2 YFSETQ come from the germline V gene. CDR3 in DNA: TGCGCCAGCGGGAAACCGGGGGCAGATGGCTACACCTTC. Translating gives CASGKPGADGYTF.

This rearrangement joins TRBV7-2 to TRBJ2-2, with D unclear. There are 16 residues in the CDR3. V lost 5 bases and J 1 base, leaving 14 bases between the germline ends. Germline V gene lookup returns CDR1 SGHTA and CDR2 FQGNSA. CDR3 in amino acids: CASSPEVVRNTGELFF. CDR3 DNA sequence: TGTGCCAGCAGCCCAGAGGTGGTTAGGAACACCGGGGAGCTGTTTTTT. Full variable domain (missing parts from reference TRBV7-2 and TRBJ2-2): GAGVSQSPSNKVTEKGKDVELRCDPISGHTALYWYRQSLGQGLEFLIYFQGNSAPDKSGLPSDRFSAERTGGSVSTLTIQRTQQEDSAVYLCASSPEVVRNTGELFFGEGSRLTVL.

This clone appeared a single time. This rearrangement joins TRBV5-1 to TRBJ1-5, with TRBD1 as a possible D gene (6 bases). Germline loops: CDR1 SGHRS, CDR2 YFSETQ. V was trimmed by 1 base and J by 7 bases, leaving 12 bases between them. CDR3 length equals 14 residues. CDR3 nucleotides: TGCGCCAGCAGCTTGTTACAGGGAGGGCAGCCCCAGCATTTT. This codes for CASSLLQGGQPQHF.

The chain combines TRBV9 with TRBJ2-5; a weak D match, TRBD1 (6 bases). The V end was cut by 2 bases, the J end by 10 bases, with 12 bases between. This CDR3 has 12 amino acids. Per the germline V gene, CDR1 is SGDLS and CDR2 is YYNGEE. The CDR3 sequence: CASSVERGSQYF. The CDR3 DNA is TGTGCCAGCAGCGTCGAAAGGGGGAGCCAGTACTTC. Supplemented by reference TRBV9 and TRBJ2-5, the full variable domain reads DSGVTQTPKHLITATGQRVTLRCSPRSGDLSVYWYQQSLDQGLQFLIQYYNGEERAKGNILERFSAQQFPDLHSELNLSSLELGDSALYFCASSVERGSQYFGPGTRLLVL.

V gene TRBV23-1 combines with J gene TRBJ2-7; D is ambiguous. TRBV23-1 is placed among ORFs of uncertain function. The CDR3 covers 15 residues. V was clipped by 0 bases and J by 2 bases, with 11 bases between them. The CDR3: CASSQSTQATYEQYF. The CDR3 coding sequence is TGCGCCAGCAGTCAATCGACCCAGGCAACCTACGAGCAGTACTTC.

The gene calls are TRBV6-2 or TRBV6-3 and TRBJ1-5, with D unresolved. The germline V gene encodes CDR1 MNHEY and CDR2 SVGEGT. The CDR3 totals 13 residues. Trimming pared 4 bases from V and 8 bases from J, leaving 12 bases between. CDR3: CASSSSRSEPQHF. CDR3 DNA: TGTGCCAGCAGTTCCTCAAGGTCAGAGCCCCAGCATTTT.

This chain joins TRBV6-4 and TRBJ1-2; no firm D call. V lost 2 bases and J lost 7, with 14 bases in between. This CDR3 comprises 14 residues. In germline, CDR1 is MRHNA, CDR2 SNTAGT. The CDR3 sequence: CASSDGPASRGYTF. Here the CDR3 DNA reads TGTGCCAGCAGTGACGGCCCCGCCAGCCGTGGCTACACCTTC.

V usage is TRBV3-1 (or the pseudogene TRBV3-2) and J usage is TRBJ1-1; 7 bases map to TRBD1. The CDR3 length is 13 residues. V lost 4 bases and J lost 6; bases outside the gene matches: 5. Germline V lookup: CDR1 LGHDT, CDR2 YNNKEL (reference sequence). CDR3 loop: CASSRRQGAEAFF. CDR3 in DNA: TGTGCCAGCAGCCGTCGACAGGGCGCTGAAGCTTTCTTT.

The rearrangement joins TRBV28 to TRBJ1-6; D call uncertain. Germline values: CDR1 MDHEN, CDR2 SYDVKM. V lost 4 bases and J 10 bases, leaving 26 bases between the germline ends. This CDR3 has 18 residues. The CDR3 reads CASSSSQSGASILSPLHF. CDR3 bases: TGTGCCAGCAGTTCCTCCCAGTCAGGAGCCTCAATTTTATCACCCCTCCACTTT.

V is TRBV21-1 and J is TRBJ1-3; the D call of TRBD1 is as the table states it, not checked on the DNA. TRBV21-1 corresponds to a pseudogene. This CDR3 spans 16 amino acids. CDR3 nucleotide sequence: TGTGCCAGCAGCAAAGTTTGGGACAGGGGAACTCACACCATATATTTT. Protein product: CASSKVWDRGTHTIYF.

The chain uses TRBV28 and TRBJ1-4; no definite D call. This CDR3 comprises 13 residues. CDR1 is MDHEN and CDR2 is SYDVKM in the germline V gene. Trimming took off 5 bases at V and 5 bases at J, with 9 bases between the two ends. The CDR3 spells CASSGQLNEKLFF. The DNA of the CDR3 is TGTGCCAGCAGTGGGCAGCTGAATGAAAAACTGTTTTTT.

The chain combines TRBV28 with TRBJ1-1, with unresolved D. CDR1 and CDR2 from the germline V gene are MDHEN and SYDVKM. Trimming stripped 4 bases from V and 0 bases from J, with 12 bases between. The CDR3 runs to 15 residues. CDR3 region: CASSSPSGVNTEAFF. For the CDR3, the DNA is TGTGCCAGCAGTTCCCCAAGTGGAGTGAACACTGAAGCTTTCTTT.

The chain uses TRBV2 and TRBJ1-2; D may be TRBD1 (5 bases). Trimming took off 6 bases at V and 2 bases at J, with 10 bases between the two ends. The CDR3 totals 13 residues. Germline assignment: CDR1 SNHLY and CDR2 FYNNEI. CDR3: CASRLGGNYGYTF. The CDR3 coding sequence is TGTGCCAGCAGACTCGGGGGGAACTATGGCTACACCTTC.

This chain joins TRBV5-1 and TRBJ2-5; tentative D call: TRBD2 (5 bases). The V end lost 4 bases, the J end lost 6 bases, and 13 bases lay between the germline ends. The germline gives CDR1 SGHRS, CDR2 YFSETQ. CDR3 length: 13 amino acids. CDR3 DNA sequence: TGCGCCAGCAGCCTCGAAGGGAGCCAGACCCAGTACTTC. Protein sequence: CASSLEGSQTQYF. Based on the CDR3 plus reference TRBV5-1 and TRBJ2-5, the full variable domain is KAGVTQTPRYLIKTRGQQVTLSCSPISGHRSVSWYQQTPGQGLQFLFEYFSETQRNKGNFPGRFSGRQFSNSRSEMNVSTLELGDSALYLCASSLEGSQTQYFGPGTRLLVL.

This sequence joins TRBV6-5 and TRBJ1-1, with TRBD1 identical over 9 bases. The CDR3 covers 14 residues. J gave up 0 bases and V 8 bases, and 4 bases lay outside the gene matches. The V gene's germline CDR1 is MNHEY and CDR2 SVGAGI. In DNA, the CDR3 is TGTGCCAGCGCCCGGGACAGGGTGAACACTGAAGCTTTCTTT. As protein: CASARDRVNTEAFF.

The V gene is TRBV5-4, the J gene TRBJ2-1; 7 bases agree with TRBD2. Per the germline V gene, CDR1 is SGHNT and CDR2 is YYREEE (reference sequence). Trimming took 0 bases from V and 3 from J; bases not matched to a gene: 6. The CDR3 is made up of 16 amino acids. The CDR3 spells CASSLGLAVNYNEQFF. The CDR3 coding sequence is TGTGCCAGCAGCTTGGGGCTAGCGGTAAACTACAATGAGCAGTTCTTC.